This T cell receptor beta chain was profiled in a study of blood T cell repertoires in COVID-19. Study in general: Nucleic acid was either cDNA or gDNA, and it came from T cells, B-cell-depleted T cells, or PBMCs.

Recruitment covered 20 to 25 US areas and drew participants whose ages spanned roughly 18 to 95 years. As processed by the authors: The assay estimated nucleated cells by amplifying reference gene primers. Libraries were prepared by immunoSEQ multiplex PCR; TCRdb keeps only in-frame clonotypes and omits some of them. V and J calls and clone size are those listed in that table; D and trimming were worked out from the DNA. The table has some 130,000 clones, around 80% seen once. The CDR3 runs 14 residues. V lost 3 bases and J lost 2; bases outside the gene matches: 0. Per the germline V gene, CDR1 is MDHEN and CDR2 is SYDVKM.

V and J are TRBV28 and TRBJ1-2; 10 bases are shared with TRBD1. Material: PBMCs or T cells enriched from blood (not recorded which). The receptor's source is a man aged 40-49 years with acute COVID-19. The CDR3 is CASSLTGGNYGYTF. The CDR3 DNA reads as TGTGCCAGCAGTTTGACAGGGGGCAACTATGGCTACACCTTC.